This entry lists 32 T cell receptor beta chains sequenced from one sample in a study of blood T cell repertoires in COVID-19. Libraries were prepared by immunoSEQ multiplex PCR; TCRdb keeps only in-frame clonotypes and omits some of them. Among tens of thousands of clones listed, approximately 80% were seen once. Sequencing input: peripheral blood. The receptor source for this set is an elderly woman with acute or convalescent COVID-19.

The genes are TRBV7-8 and TRBJ2-7; 7 nucleotides match TRBD2. CDR3 length equals 17 residues. Germline V gives CDR1 SGHVS, CDR2 FQNEAQ. The V gene end was trimmed by 0 bases and the J gene end by 5 bases; junction bases not matched to a gene: 13. This chain's CDR3 is CASSLAGGSGTPNEQYF. DNA for the CDR3: TGTGCCAGCAGCTTAGCGGGGGGGTCAGGGACTCCTAACGAGCAGTACTTC. Full variable domain (remainder filled in from reference TRBV7-8 and TRBJ2-7): GAGVSQSPRYKVAKRGQDVALRCDPISGHVSLFWYQQALGQGPEFLTYFQNEAQLDKSGLPSDRFFAERPEGSVSTLKIQRTQQEDSAVYLCASSLAGGSGTPNEQYFGPGTRLTVT.

CDR3: CASNKNQGTEAFF. The CDR3 nucleotides read TGCGCCAGCAATAAAAATCAGGGCACTGAAGCTTTCTTT. This chain uses TRBV5-1 with TRBJ1-1; possible D gene TRBD1, 5 bases. The length of the CDR3 is 13 residues. Germline V lookup: CDR1 SGHRS, CDR2 YFSETQ. Trimming cost V 6 bases and J 4 bases, with 13 bases left between them.

The chain uses TRBV4-1 and TRBJ2-3; 10 nucleotides align to TRBD2. Germline trimming cut 1 base from V and 1 base from J; bases unmatched to any gene: 8. This CDR3 has 18 amino acids. The germline V gene encodes CDR1 MGHRA and CDR2 YSYEKL. The CDR3 DNA follows: TGCGCCAGCAGCCAAGGGAGGGCTAGCGGGGGTGGCACAGATACGCAGTATTTT. This gives the protein CASSQGRASGGGTDTQYF.

The CDR3 region has the DNA TGTGCCACCAGTGACACCGGACAGAACAATGAGCAGTTCTTC. Protein product: CATSDTGQNNEQFF. The chain carries TRBV24-1 and TRBJ2-1, with D perhaps TRBD1 (6 bases). The V and J ends lost 4 bases and 5 bases respectively, with 11 bases between them. CDR1 is KGHDR and CDR2 is SFDVKD in the germline V gene. CDR3 length equals 14 residues.

This chain links TRBV4-1 with TRBJ1-5; D unresolved. The CDR3 length is 14 residues. Per the germline V gene, CDR1 is MGHRA and CDR2 is YSYEKL. The germline V and J ends were trimmed by 2 bases and 3 bases, with 8 bases remaining between them. CDR3 coding DNA: TGCGCCAGCAGCCAACCTAATTACAATCAGCCCCAGCATTTT. Translated, it gives CASSQPNYNQPQHF.

The genes are TRBV7-9 and TRBJ2-5, with 9 bases lining up with TRBD1. There are 18 residues in the CDR3. J gave up 2 bases and V 0 bases, and 10 bases lay outside the gene matches. Germline values: CDR1 SEHNR, CDR2 FQNEAQ (reference sequence). CDR3: CASSLALSRDREQETQYF. The CDR3 DNA is TGTGCCAGCAGCTTAGCGCTGTCCCGGGACAGGGAACAAGAGACCCAGTACTTC.

The chain combines TRBV15 with TRBJ2-4, with TRBD2 matching 11 bases. Trimming took 0 bases from V and 1 from J; bases not matched to a gene: 2. This CDR3 contains 17 residues. Germline assignment: CDR1 LNHNV and CDR2 YYDKDF (reference sequence). The CDR3 sequence: CATSRELAGAAKNIQYF. DNA for the CDR3: TGTGCCACCAGCAGAGAACTAGCGGGAGCTGCCAAAAACATTCAGTACTTC.

The chain carries TRBV18 and TRBJ1-4, with D uncertain. Per the germline V gene, CDR1 is KGHSH and CDR2 is LQKENI. The CDR3 length is 17 residues. V was cut by 2 bases and J by 0 bases, with 13 bases left in between. CDR3 in DNA: TGTGCCAGCTCACCAGGCGGAGCAAATGCAACTAATGAAAAACTGTTTTTT. Its protein product is CASSPGGANATNEKLFF.

The chain uses TRBV7-9 and TRBJ2-7, with D perhaps matching TRBD1 (5 bases). The CDR3 totals 15 residues. CDR1 is SEHNR, CDR2 FQNEAQ, per germline (reference sequence). V was shortened by 1 base and J by 5 bases, with 15 bases between the two germline ends. The CDR3 DNA reads TGTGCCAGCAGCTTAGAAGTGGCCAGGGTGCACGAGCAGTACTTC. This codes for CASSLEVARVHEQYF.

This clone appeared many times. The gene calls are TRBV7-9 and TRBJ2-2; D is unresolved. The CDR3 totals 13 residues. V was shortened by 6 bases and J by 7 bases, with 12 bases between the two germline ends. CDR1 and CDR2 (germline): SEHNR, FQNEAQ (reference sequence). The CDR3 DNA follows: TGTGCCAGCAGACTATTTGAAGGCGGGGAGCTGTTTTTT. The encoded protein is CASRLFEGGELFF.

This chain links TRBV7-9 with TRBJ1-2; D unclear. Germline CDR1 and CDR2: SEHNR and FQNEAQ (reference sequence). Trimming took off 1 base at V and 4 bases at J, with 7 bases between the two ends. The CDR3 runs 13 residues. The CDR3 spells CASSLVASYGYTF. The CDR3 coding sequence is TGTGCCAGCAGCTTAGTGGCCAGCTATGGCTACACCTTC.

This clone is a singleton in its sample. The sample contains more than one DNA sequence encoding this CDR3. The chain uses TRBV29-1 and TRBJ1-5; 10 positions agree with TRBD1. Trimming cost V 4 bases and J 3 bases; bases outside gene matches: 3. The germline V gene encodes CDR1 SQVTM and CDR2 ANQGSEA. The CDR3 is 14 amino acids. The CDR3 loop reads CSVGTGGSNQPQHF. CDR3 nucleotides: TGCAGCGTTGGGACAGGGGGTTCCAATCAGCCCCAGCATTTT.

The rearrangement uses TRBV30 and TRBJ1-4, with D possibly matching TRBD1 (5 bases). The V end was cut by 3 bases, the J end by 3 bases, with 8 bases between. Germline V gives CDR1 GTSNPN, CDR2 SVGIG (reference sequence). The CDR3 contains 13 residues. CDR3 amino acids: CAWSSGPNEKLFF. CDR3 in DNA: TGTGCCTGGAGCTCAGGGCCTAATGAAAAACTGTTTTTT.

Here the CDR3 DNA reads TGTGCCAGCCAGTATGGGACAGCCAATTCACCCCTCCACTTT. Translating gives CASQYGTANSPLHF. The rearrangement uses TRBV2 and TRBJ1-6; 7 nucleotides line up with TRBD1. Per germline, CDR1 SNHLY and CDR2 FYNNEI. The CDR3 length is 14 residues. The V segment lost 8 bases and the J segment 7 bases; nucleotides outside the gene matches: 8.

This clone is classed as medium-sized. The chain uses TRBV5-4 and TRBJ1-2, with 9 nucleotides matching TRBD1. The CDR3 totals 13 residues. V dropped 5 bases and J dropped 7; count of bases not matched to a gene: 6. Germline V CDR1 and CDR2: SGHNT, YYREEE (reference sequence). The CDR3 sequence is CASRTGGRRGYTF. CDR3 nucleotides: TGTGCCAGCAGGACAGGGGGAAGGCGTGGCTACACCTTC.

This clone appeared once. The rearrangement links TRBV6-5 to TRBJ2-1; 7 nucleotides align to TRBD2. The CDR3 consists of 15 residues. The trim removed 4 bases at V and 4 bases at J, leaving 7 bases unmatched. In germline, CDR1 is MNHEY, CDR2 SVGAGI. The DNA of the CDR3 is TGTGCCAGCAGTTTGGGGGGACTACAATACAATGAGCAGTTCTTC. Amino acids: CASSLGGLQYNEQFF.

The chain employs TRBV4-1 and TRBJ2-7, with unresolved D. CDR3 length: 16 residues. V gave up 4 bases and J gave up 1 base, with 17 bases separating them. CDR1 and CDR2 from the germline V gene are MGHRA and YSYEKL. DNA for the CDR3: TGCGCCAGCAGCCGCTCCCTGGCACTAAATTCCTACGAGCAGTACTTC. Translation: CASSRSLALNSYEQYF.

The J gene is TRBJ1-1, the V gene TRBV12-3 or TRBV12-4; D is possibly TRBD1 (6 bases). V was clipped by 2 bases and J by 5 bases, with 9 bases between them. The CDR3 sequence is 13 residues long. The CDR3 region is CASSLNRDTEAFF. CDR3 nucleotides: TGTGCCAGCAGTTTAAACAGGGATACTGAAGCTTTCTTT.

This clone appeared a single time. This chain uses TRBV5-1 with TRBJ2-5, with D maybe TRBD2 (6 bases). Per the germline V gene, CDR1 is SGHRS and CDR2 is YFSETQ. CDR3 length: 17 amino acids. V gave up 4 bases and J gave up 4 bases, with 23 bases separating them. The chain's CDR3 is CASSGGVSGRGTETQYF. CDR3 sequence (DNA): TGCGCCAGCAGCGGCGGGGTAAGCGGTAGGGGCACAGAGACCCAGTACTTC.

The rearrangement links TRBV5-1 to TRBJ2-7; possible D gene TRBD2, 5 bases. CDR1 SGHRS and CDR2 YFSETQ come from the germline V gene. V lost 4 bases and J 4 bases, leaving 15 bases between the germline ends. CDR3 length equals 14 residues. The chain's CDR3 is CASSLGPQRYEQYF. The CDR3 DNA is TGCGCCAGCAGCCTCGGACCCCAGCGGTACGAGCAGTACTTC.

The rearrangement uses TRBV4-1 and TRBJ2-2; 9 bases map to TRBD1. CDR1 and CDR2 from the germline V gene are MGHRA and YSYEKL. This CDR3 has 16 residues. J was trimmed by 3 bases and V by 1 base; bases with no gene match: 3. The CDR3, as DNA: TGCGCCAGCAGCCAAGGGGGACAGGGCTACACCGGGGAGCTGTTTTTT. Its translation: CASSQGGQGYTGELFF.

The V gene is TRBV5-1, the J gene TRBJ2-5, with 7 bases identical to TRBD1. Germline V gene lookup returns CDR1 SGHRS and CDR2 YFSETQ. V dropped 5 bases and J dropped 5; count of bases not matched to a gene: 12. The CDR3 extends over 15 amino acids. CDR3 nucleotides: TGCGCCAGCAGAGAGGGGGCACAGGGTCAGGAGACCCAGTACTTC. It is translated as CASREGAQGQETQYF.

The J gene is TRBJ2-3, the V gene TRBV19, with 8 nucleotides matching TRBD2. The CDR3 spans 15 residues. The germline CDR1 and CDR2 sequences are LNHDA and SQIVND (reference sequence). After removal of 6 bases from V and 0 bases from J, the junction contained 5 bases not matched to a gene. This chain's CDR3 is CASSTSGASTDTQYF. As DNA, the CDR3 is TGTGCCAGTAGCACTAGCGGAGCTAGCACAGATACGCAGTATTTT.

This clone has only one observation. The chain has TRBV6-2 or TRBV6-3 and TRBJ1-1; TRBD1 matches 8 bases. There are 14 residues in the CDR3. In germline, CDR1 is MNHEY, CDR2 SVGEGT. The V segment lost 6 bases and the J segment 5 bases; nucleotides outside the gene matches: 8. The CDR3, as DNA: TGTGCCAGCAGCTCCAGGGGGCTTGGGACTGAAGCTTTCTTT. It translates to CASSSRGLGTEAFF.

The rearrangement uses TRBV7-8 and TRBJ2-2, with 8 bases fitting TRBD2. The CDR3 is 15 amino acids. The V segment lost 1 base and the J segment 8 bases; nucleotides outside the gene matches: 6. Germline values: CDR1 SGHVS, CDR2 FQNEAQ. CDR3 in DNA: TGTGCCAGCAGCTTAGTTAGCGGGGTCTGGGGGGAGCTGTTTTTT. The encoded protein is CASSLVSGVWGELFF. The complete variable domain, with remaining parts taken from reference TRBV7-8 and TRBJ2-2, reads GAGVSQSPRYKVAKRGQDVALRCDPISGHVSLFWYQQALGQGPEFLTYFQNEAQLDKSGLPSDRFFAERPEGSVSTLKIQRTQQEDSAVYLCASSLVSGVWGELFFGEGSRLTVL.

V gene TRBV7-9 combines with J gene TRBJ2-7, with D perhaps matching TRBD2 (7 bases). In germline, CDR1 is SEHNR, CDR2 FQNEAQ (reference sequence). V shed 5 bases and J shed 2 bases, with 19 bases lying between them. This CDR3 spans 16 amino acids. CDR3 loop: CASSPGSGGRAYEQYF. The CDR3, as DNA: TGTGCCAGCAGCCCAGGCTCGGGGGGCAGGGCCTACGAGCAGTACTTC.

J is TRBJ1-6 and V is TRBV5-1; tentative D call: TRBD1 (5 bases). The germline V gene encodes CDR1 SGHRS and CDR2 YFSETQ. CDR3 length: 14 residues. With 3 bases removed from V and 8 bases from J, the gap between germline ends came to 12 bases. The CDR3: CASSWDASDSPLHF. CDR3 DNA: TGCGCCAGCAGCTGGGACGCTAGCGATTCACCCCTCCACTTT.

The V call is TRBV15, the J call TRBJ2-7; 7 bases align to TRBD1. Germline V lookup: CDR1 LNHNV, CDR2 YYDKDF (reference sequence). V trimming: 3 bases; J trimming: 3 bases; junction bases outside the gene matches: 8. This CDR3 is 15 amino acids long. CDR3 DNA sequence: TGTGCCACCAGCAGGTTGAGGGGGCGAGACTACGAGCAGTACTTC. Its translation: CATSRLRGRDYEQYF.

V gene TRBV19 combines with J gene TRBJ1-5, with TRBD1 matching 8 bases. Trimming at V came to 3 bases and at J to 7 bases, leaving 5 bases not matched to a gene. CDR3 length: 14 residues. In germline, CDR1 is LNHDA, CDR2 SQIVND (reference sequence). CDR3 in amino acids: CASSIQGAGQPQHF. The DNA of the CDR3 is TGTGCCAGTAGTATCCAGGGGGCGGGCCAGCCCCAGCATTTT.

This clone was recorded at least ten times. Here the CDR3 DNA reads TGTGCCAGTAGTATAGCGGATAGGCGGGGTCAGCCCCAGCATTTT. Its protein product is CASSIADRRGQPQHF. V and J are TRBV19 and TRBJ1-5; D unresolved. In germline, CDR1 is LNHDA, CDR2 SQIVND (reference sequence). With 1 base removed from V and 6 bases from J, the gap between germline ends came to 13 bases. The CDR3 loop spans 15 amino acids.

This chain links TRBV5-6 with TRBJ2-5; 7 nucleotides match TRBD2. Germline V gives CDR1 SGHDT, CDR2 YYEEEE. V lost 0 bases, J lost 4 bases, and 6 bases stayed unmatched. The CDR3 sequence is 15 residues long. The CDR3 reads CASSLVSGGLETQYF. For the CDR3, the DNA is TGTGCCAGCAGCTTGGTATCGGGAGGCCTAGAGACCCAGTACTTC.

This chain links TRBV27 with TRBJ2-7; TRBD1 matches at 10 bases. V lost 8 bases and J lost 3; bases outside the gene matches: 16. The CDR3 has 17 amino acids. Germline CDR1 MNHEY, CDR2 SMNVEV (reference sequence). The CDR3, as DNA: TGTGCCAGCGGGACAGGGGTAACCAAGGAGCTAGTCTACGAGCAGTACTTC. The encoded protein is CASGTGVTKELVYEQYF.